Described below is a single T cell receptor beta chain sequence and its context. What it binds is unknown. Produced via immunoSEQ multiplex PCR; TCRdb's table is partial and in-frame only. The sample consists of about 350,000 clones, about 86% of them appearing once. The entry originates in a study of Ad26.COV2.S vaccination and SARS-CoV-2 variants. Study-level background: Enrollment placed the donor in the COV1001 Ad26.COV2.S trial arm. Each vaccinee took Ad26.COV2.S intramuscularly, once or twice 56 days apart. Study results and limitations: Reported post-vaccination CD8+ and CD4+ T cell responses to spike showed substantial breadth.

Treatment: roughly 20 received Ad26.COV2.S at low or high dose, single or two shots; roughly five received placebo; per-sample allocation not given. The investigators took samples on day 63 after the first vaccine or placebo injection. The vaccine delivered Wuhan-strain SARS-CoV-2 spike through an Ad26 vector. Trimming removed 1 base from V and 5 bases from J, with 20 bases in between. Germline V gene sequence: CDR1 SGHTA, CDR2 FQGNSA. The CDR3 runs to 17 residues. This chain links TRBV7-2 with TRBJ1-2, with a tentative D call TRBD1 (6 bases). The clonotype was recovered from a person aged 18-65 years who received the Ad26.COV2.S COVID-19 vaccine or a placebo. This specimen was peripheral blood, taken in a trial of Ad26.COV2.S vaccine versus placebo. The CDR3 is CASSLELQGGFWYGYTF. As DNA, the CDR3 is TGTGCCAGCAGCTTAGAGCTACAGGGAGGTTTTTGGTATGGCTACACCTTC.